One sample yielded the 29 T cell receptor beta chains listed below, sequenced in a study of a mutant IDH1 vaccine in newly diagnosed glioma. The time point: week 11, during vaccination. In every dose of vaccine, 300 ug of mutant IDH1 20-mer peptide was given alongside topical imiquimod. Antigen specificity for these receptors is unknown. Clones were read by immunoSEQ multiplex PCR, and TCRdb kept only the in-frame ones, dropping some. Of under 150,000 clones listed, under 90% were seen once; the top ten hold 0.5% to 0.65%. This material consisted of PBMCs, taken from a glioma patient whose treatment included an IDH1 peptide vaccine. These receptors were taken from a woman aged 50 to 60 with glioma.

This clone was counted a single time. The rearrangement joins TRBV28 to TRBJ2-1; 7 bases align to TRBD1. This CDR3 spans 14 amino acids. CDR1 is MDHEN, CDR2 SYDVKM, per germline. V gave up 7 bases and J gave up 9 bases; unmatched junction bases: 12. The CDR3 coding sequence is TGTGCCAGCATTTACGGGACAGCGAACCGTGAGCAGTTCTTC. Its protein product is CASIYGTANREQFF.

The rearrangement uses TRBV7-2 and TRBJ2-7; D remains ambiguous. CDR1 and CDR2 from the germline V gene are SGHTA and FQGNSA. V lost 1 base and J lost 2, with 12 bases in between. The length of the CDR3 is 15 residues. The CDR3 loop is CASSLVRETAYEQYF. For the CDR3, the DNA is TGTGCCAGCAGCTTAGTGCGTGAGACGGCCTACGAGCAGTACTTC.

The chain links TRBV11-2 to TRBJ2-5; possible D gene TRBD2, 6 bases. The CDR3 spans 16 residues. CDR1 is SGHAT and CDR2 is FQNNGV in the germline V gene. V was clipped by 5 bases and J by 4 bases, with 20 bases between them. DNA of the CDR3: TGTGCCAGCAGCGCCAGGGCCTCGGGGCGGGGAGAGACCCAGTACTTC. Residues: CASSARASGRGETQYF.

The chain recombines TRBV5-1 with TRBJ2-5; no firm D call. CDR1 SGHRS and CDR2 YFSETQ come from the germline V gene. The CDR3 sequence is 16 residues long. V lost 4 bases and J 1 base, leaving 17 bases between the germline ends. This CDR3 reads CASSLFIGSSQETQYF. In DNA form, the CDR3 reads TGCGCCAGCAGCCTCTTCATAGGGTCTAGCCAAGAGACCCAGTACTTC.

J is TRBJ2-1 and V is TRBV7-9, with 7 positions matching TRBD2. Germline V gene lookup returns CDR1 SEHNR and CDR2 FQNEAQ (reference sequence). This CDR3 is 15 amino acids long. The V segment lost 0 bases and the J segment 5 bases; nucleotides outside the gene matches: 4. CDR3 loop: CASSLAGTIDNEQFF. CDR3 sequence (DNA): TGTGCCAGCAGCTTAGCCGGGACTATCGACAATGAGCAGTTCTTC.

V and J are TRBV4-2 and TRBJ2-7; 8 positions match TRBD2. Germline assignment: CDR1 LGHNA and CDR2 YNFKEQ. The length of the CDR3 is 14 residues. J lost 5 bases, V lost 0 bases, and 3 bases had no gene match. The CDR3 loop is CASSQEGLVNEQYF. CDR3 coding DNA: TGTGCCAGCAGCCAAGAGGGACTAGTGAACGAGCAGTACTTC.

The CDR3, as DNA: TGTGCCAGCAGCTCACTAGCGGGAGGGCCGTCCGGGGATGAGCAGTTCTTC. Translation: CASSSLAGGPSGDEQFF. The chain employs TRBV11-2 and TRBJ2-1; 13 nucleotides agree with TRBD2. With 4 bases clipped from V and 8 bases from J, the junction kept 11 bases outside the gene matches. Germline values: CDR1 SGHAT, CDR2 FQNNGV. This CDR3 is 17 amino acids long. Full variable domain (remainder filled in from reference TRBV11-2 and TRBJ2-1): EAGVAQSPRYKIIEKRQSVAFWCNPISGHATLYWYQQILGQGPKLLIQFQNNGVVDDSQLPKDRFSAERLKGVDSTLKIQPAKLEDSAVYLCASSSLAGGPSGDEQFFGPGTRLTVL.

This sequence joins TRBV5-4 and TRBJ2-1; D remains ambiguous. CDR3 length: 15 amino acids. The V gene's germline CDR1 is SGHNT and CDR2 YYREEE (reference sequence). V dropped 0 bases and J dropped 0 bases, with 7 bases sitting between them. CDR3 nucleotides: TGTGCCAGCAGCTTGGGGGTCAACTCCTACAATGAGCAGTTCTTC. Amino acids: CASSLGVNSYNEQFF. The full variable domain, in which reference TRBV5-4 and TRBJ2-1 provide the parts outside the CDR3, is ETGVTQSPTHLIKTRGQQVTLRCSSQSGHNTVSWYQQALGQGPQFIFQYYREEENGRGNFPPRFSGLQFPNYSSELNVNALELDDSALYLCASSLGVNSYNEQFFGPGTRLTVL.

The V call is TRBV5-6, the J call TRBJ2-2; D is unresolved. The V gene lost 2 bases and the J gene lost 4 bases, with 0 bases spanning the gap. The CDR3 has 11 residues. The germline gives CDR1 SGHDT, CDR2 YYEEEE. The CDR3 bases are TGTGCCAGCAGCTTCACCGGGGAGCTGTTTTTT. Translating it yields CASSFTGELFF.

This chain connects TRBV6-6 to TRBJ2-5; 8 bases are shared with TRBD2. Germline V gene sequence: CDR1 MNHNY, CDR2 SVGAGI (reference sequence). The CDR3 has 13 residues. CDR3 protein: CAARSGSPETQYF. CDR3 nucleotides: TGTGCAGCGAGGAGCGGGAGCCCAGAGACCCAGTACTTC.

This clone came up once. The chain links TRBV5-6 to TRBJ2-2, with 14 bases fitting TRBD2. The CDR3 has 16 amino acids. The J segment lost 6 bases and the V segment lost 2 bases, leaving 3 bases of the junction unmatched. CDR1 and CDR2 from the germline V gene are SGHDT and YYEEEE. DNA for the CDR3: TGTGCCAGCAGCTTCGGGACTAGCGGGAGACCCGGGGAGCTGTTTTTT. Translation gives CASSFGTSGRPGELFF.

The CDR3 nucleotides read TGTGCCAGCAGCTTACGCCGGGACACCGAGCAGTACTTC. This sequence encodes CASSLRRDTEQYF. The rearrangement links TRBV7-9 to TRBJ2-7; tentatively, D is TRBD1 (6 bases). Trimming pared 2 bases from V and 6 bases from J, leaving 11 bases between. The CDR3 has 13 amino acids. Germline CDR1 and CDR2: SEHNR and FQNEAQ (reference sequence).

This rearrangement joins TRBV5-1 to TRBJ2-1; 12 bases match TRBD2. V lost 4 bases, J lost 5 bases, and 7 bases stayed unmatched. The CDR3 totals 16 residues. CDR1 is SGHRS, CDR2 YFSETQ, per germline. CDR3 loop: CASSQTSGSSNNEQFF. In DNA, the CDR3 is TGCGCCAGCAGCCAGACTAGCGGGAGTTCCAACAATGAGCAGTTCTTC.

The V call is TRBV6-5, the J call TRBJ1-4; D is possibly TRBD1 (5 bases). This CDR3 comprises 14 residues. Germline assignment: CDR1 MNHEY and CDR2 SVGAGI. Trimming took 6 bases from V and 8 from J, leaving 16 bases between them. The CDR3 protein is CASSGGGGREKLFF. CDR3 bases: TGTGCCAGCAGCGGTGGTGGGGGGAGAGAAAAACTGTTTTTT.

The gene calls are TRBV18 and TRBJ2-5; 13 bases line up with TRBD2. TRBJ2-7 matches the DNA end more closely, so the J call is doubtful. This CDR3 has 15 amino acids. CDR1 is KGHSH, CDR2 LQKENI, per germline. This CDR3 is CASSPTSGRANEQYF. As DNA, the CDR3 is TGTGCCAGCTCACCTACTAGCGGGAGGGCCAACGAGCAGTACTTC.

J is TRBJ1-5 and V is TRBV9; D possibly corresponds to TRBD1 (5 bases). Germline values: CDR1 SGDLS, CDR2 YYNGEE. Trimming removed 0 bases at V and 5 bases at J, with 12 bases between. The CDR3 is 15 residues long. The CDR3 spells CASSVDGAYHQPQHF. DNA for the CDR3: TGTGCCAGCAGCGTAGACGGGGCCTACCATCAGCCCCAGCATTTT.

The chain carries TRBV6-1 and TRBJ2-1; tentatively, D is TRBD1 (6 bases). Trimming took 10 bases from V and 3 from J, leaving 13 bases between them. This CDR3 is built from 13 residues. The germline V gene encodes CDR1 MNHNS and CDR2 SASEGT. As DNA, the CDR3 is TGTGCCACCCCGGACAGCAACTACAATGAGCAGTTCTTC. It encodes CATPDSNYNEQFF.

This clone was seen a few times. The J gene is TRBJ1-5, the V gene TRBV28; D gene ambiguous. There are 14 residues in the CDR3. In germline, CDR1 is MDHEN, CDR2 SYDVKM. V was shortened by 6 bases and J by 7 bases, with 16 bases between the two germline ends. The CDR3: CASSRRVGRQPQHF. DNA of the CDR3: TGTGCCAGCAGCCGAAGGGTAGGGCGGCAGCCCCAGCATTTT.

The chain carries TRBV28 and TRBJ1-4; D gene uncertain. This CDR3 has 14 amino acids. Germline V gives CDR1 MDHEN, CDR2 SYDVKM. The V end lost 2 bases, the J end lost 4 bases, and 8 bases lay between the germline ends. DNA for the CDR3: TGTGCCAGCAGTTTAGCCTACTTTAATGAAAAACTGTTTTTT. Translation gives CASSLAYFNEKLFF.

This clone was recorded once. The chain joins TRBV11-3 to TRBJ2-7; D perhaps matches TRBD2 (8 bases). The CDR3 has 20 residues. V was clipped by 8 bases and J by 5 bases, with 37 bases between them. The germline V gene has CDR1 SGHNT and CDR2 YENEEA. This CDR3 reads CASRKREGAGTSGRRNEQYF. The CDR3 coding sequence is TGTGCCAGCCGCAAACGCGAGGGGGCCGGCACCAGCGGGAGAAGAAACGAGCAGTACTTC.

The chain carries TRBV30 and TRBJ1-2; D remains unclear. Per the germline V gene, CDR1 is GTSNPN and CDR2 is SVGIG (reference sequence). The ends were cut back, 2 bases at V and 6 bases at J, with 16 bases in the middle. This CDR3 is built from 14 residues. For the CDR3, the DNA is TGTGCCTGGAGTTGGACCTCGGAGGGCCATGGCTACACCTTC. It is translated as CAWSWTSEGHGYTF.

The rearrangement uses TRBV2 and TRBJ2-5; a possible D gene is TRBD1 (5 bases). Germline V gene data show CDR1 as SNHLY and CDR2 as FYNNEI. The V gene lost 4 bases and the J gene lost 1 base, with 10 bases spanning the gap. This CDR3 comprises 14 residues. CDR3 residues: CASSVTGPQETQYF. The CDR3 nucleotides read TGTGCCAGCAGTGTTACAGGCCCCCAAGAGACCCAGTACTTC.

CDR3 coding DNA: TGTGCCAGCAGTCCGACTAGCGGGTGGGACCACTACGAGCAGTACTTC. Protein: CASSPTSGWDHYEQYF. The rearrangement links TRBV28 to TRBJ2-7; 10 nucleotides align to TRBD2. CDR3 size: 16 residues. Germline V gene sequence: CDR1 MDHEN, CDR2 SYDVKM. V shed 5 bases and J 3 bases; nucleotides not matched to a gene: 10.

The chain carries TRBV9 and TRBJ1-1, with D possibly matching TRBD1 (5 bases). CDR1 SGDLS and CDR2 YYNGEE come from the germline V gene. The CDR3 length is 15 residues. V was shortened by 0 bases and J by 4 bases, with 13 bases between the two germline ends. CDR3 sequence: CASSVAGTVGTEAFF. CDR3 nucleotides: TGTGCCAGCAGCGTAGCAGGGACGGTGGGCACTGAAGCTTTCTTT.

The CDR3, as DNA: TGTGCCAGCAGCCGAAGGCCGGTGGGACAATTAATAGGGAATGAGCAGTTCTTC. The encoded protein is CASSRRPVGQLIGNEQFF. The chain recombines TRBV28 with TRBJ2-1; weak D call: TRBD1 (6 bases). The length of the CDR3 is 18 residues. Trimming took off 6 bases at V and 7 bases at J, with 28 bases between the two ends. Germline V CDR1 and CDR2: MDHEN, SYDVKM.

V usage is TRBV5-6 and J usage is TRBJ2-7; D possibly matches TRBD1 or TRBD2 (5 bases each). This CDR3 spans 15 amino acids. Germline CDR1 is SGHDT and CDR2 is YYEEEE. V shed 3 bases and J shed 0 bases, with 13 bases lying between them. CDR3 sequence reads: CASSSWGSTSYEQYF. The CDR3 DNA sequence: TGTGCCAGCAGCTCCTGGGGGAGCACCTCCTACGAGCAGTACTTC.

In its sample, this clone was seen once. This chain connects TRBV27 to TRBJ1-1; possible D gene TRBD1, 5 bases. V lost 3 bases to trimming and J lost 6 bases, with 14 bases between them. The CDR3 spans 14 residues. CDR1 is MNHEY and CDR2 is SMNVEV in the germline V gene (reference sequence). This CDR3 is CASSFGQGRAEAFF. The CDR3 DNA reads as TGTGCCAGCAGTTTCGGGCAGGGTAGAGCTGAAGCTTTCTTT.

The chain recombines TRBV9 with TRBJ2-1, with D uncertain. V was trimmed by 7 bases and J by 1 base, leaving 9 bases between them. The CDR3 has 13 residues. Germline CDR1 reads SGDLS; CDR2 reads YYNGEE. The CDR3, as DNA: TGTGCCAGCGGACCCCCGTCCTACAATGAGCAGTTCTTC. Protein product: CASGPPSYNEQFF.

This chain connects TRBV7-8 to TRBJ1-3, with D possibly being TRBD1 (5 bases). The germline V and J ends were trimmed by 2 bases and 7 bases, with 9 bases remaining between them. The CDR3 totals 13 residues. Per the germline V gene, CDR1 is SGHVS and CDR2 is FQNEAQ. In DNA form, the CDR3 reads TGTGCCAGCAGCTTAAGGGGATCTAACACCATATATTTT. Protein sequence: CASSLRGSNTIYF.